The 26 T cell receptor beta chains listed next were all sequenced from one sample in a study of T cell repertoires in cytomegalovirus infection. TCRdb ran MiXCR on the reads and lists one entry per CDR3 protein. The sample carries roughly 81,000 distinct CDR3 sequences, about 4% recorded once. Sequencing was performed on PBMCs. The receptors were gathered from a human donor in good health (CMV status not recorded). Some clones in this sample may be carry-over from other donors' samples.

In its sample, this clonotype was seen many times. This chain connects TRBV27 to TRBJ2-1, with a weak D call TRBD2 (6 bases). V dropped 3 bases and J dropped 7 bases, with 28 bases sitting between them. The CDR3 runs 19 residues. The germline V gene has CDR1 MNHEY and CDR2 SMNVEV (reference sequence). CDR3 protein: CASSLYPGVLAFVRNEQFF. CDR3 in DNA: TGTGCCAGCAGTTTGTACCCCGGTGTACTAGCTTTTGTCCGTAATGAGCAGTTCTTC.

This clonotype was recorded many times. DNA of the CDR3: TGTGCCAGCAGTTTAAGGGCAAACTATGGCTACACCTTC. Translating it yields CASSLRANYGYTF. The chain joins TRBV12-3 or TRBV12-4 to TRBJ1-2; no clear D gene. The CDR3 covers 13 residues. The V end was cut by 2 bases, the J end by 2 bases, with 6 bases between.

This clonotype was observed at least ten times. The V call is TRBV6-1, the J call TRBJ2-1, with 7 bases matching TRBD1. The CDR3 totals 18 residues. V trimming: 5 bases; J trimming: 1 base; junction bases outside the gene matches: 14. Germline CDR1 reads MNHNS; CDR2 reads SASEGT. The CDR3 nucleotides read TGTGCCAGCAGTCAGACAGGGTCGGCGACCCTATCCTACAATGAGCAGTTCTTC. This encodes CASSQTGSATLSYNEQFF.

This clonotype appeared many times. The V call is TRBV20-1, the J call TRBJ1-6, with D possibly being TRBD1 (6 bases). CDR1 is DFQATT, CDR2 SNEGSKA, per germline (reference sequence). The CDR3 runs to 15 residues. V was cut by 3 bases and J by 2 bases, with 11 bases left in between. The CDR3 reads CSASQGIPYNSPLHF. CDR3 DNA: TGCAGTGCTAGTCAGGGGATCCCCTATAATTCACCCCTCCACTTT.

This clonotype was detected ten times or more. This sequence joins TRBV7-2 and TRBJ2-3; no definite D call. The germline V and J ends were trimmed by 5 bases and 2 bases, with 8 bases remaining between them. Germline V gives CDR1 SGHTA, CDR2 FQGNSA. This CDR3 has 13 residues. CDR3 region: CASSDTYTDTQYF. CDR3 nucleotide sequence: TGTGCCAGCAGCGACACCTACACAGATACGCAGTATTTT.

Many counts were recorded for this clonotype. The chain couples TRBV6-5 to TRBJ1-4, with a tentative D call TRBD1 (6 bases). Germline V gene lookup returns CDR1 MNHEY and CDR2 SVGAGI. V lost 2 bases and J lost 3, with 16 bases in between. The CDR3 contains 17 residues. The CDR3 region is CASSYRIPGHPNEKLFF. CDR3 in DNA: TGTGCCAGCAGTTACCGCATACCGGGACACCCTAATGAAAAACTGTTTTTT.

This clonotype was picked up many times. This chain links TRBV28 with TRBJ1-5, with a tentative D call TRBD1 (5 bases). V was clipped by 3 bases and J by 7 bases, with 13 bases between them. Germline CDR1 MDHEN, CDR2 SYDVKM. This CDR3 spans 14 amino acids. This CDR3 is CASSFRQGGQPQHF. In DNA, the CDR3 is TGTGCCAGCAGTTTTAGGCAGGGCGGGCAGCCCCAGCATTTT.

This clonotype was counted many times. This chain joins TRBV6-2 or TRBV6-3 and TRBJ2-5; D unresolved. Germline CDR1 and CDR2: MNHEY and SVGEGT. Trimming took 6 bases from V and 2 from J, leaving 16 bases between them. This CDR3 contains 15 residues. The CDR3 is CASSPEWGTQETQYF. The DNA for the CDR3 is TGTGCCAGCAGCCCCGAGTGGGGAACGCAAGAGACCCAGTACTTC.

This clonotype was counted ten times or more. This chain connects TRBV19 to TRBJ1-2; D is ambiguous. There are 15 residues in the CDR3. The V end was cut by 6 bases, the J end by 4 bases, with 18 bases between. The germline gives CDR1 LNHDA, CDR2 SQIVND (reference sequence). The CDR3 region is CASSAGPGSTYGYTF. The CDR3 DNA is TGTGCCAGTAGCGCCGGACCCGGATCAACCTATGGCTACACCTTC.

This clonotype occurred many times. The chain joins TRBV6-4 to TRBJ2-3; no reliable D call. Germline CDR1 and CDR2: MRHNA and SNTAGT. The V gene lost 5 bases and the J gene lost 0 bases, with 12 bases spanning the gap. The CDR3 totals 15 residues. The CDR3 loop is CASSRTATSTDTQYF. The CDR3, as DNA: TGTGCCAGCAGTCGAACGGCGACTAGCACAGATACGCAGTATTTT.

This clonotype was found many times. V gene TRBV20-1 combines with J gene TRBJ2-7; TRBD1 matches 10 bases. CDR1 is DFQATT and CDR2 is SNEGSKA in the germline V gene (reference sequence). V gave up 7 bases and J gave up 2 bases; unmatched junction bases: 8. CDR3 size: 14 residues. The CDR3 sequence: CSGERGQGTYEQYF. CDR3 coding DNA: TGCAGTGGAGAAAGGGGACAGGGGACCTACGAGCAGTACTTC.

This clonotype was observed at least ten times. V usage is TRBV7-8 and J usage is TRBJ2-1; D is unclear. V gave up 1 base and J gave up 9 bases, with 7 bases separating them. CDR3 size: 12 residues. Per germline, CDR1 SGHVS and CDR2 FQNEAQ. For the CDR3, the DNA is TGTGCCAGCAGCTTAGTCAGGAGTGAGCAGTTCTTC. Amino acid sequence: CASSLVRSEQFF.

This clonotype was observed at least ten times. The chain combines TRBV7-2 with TRBJ2-5, with TRBD2 matching 7 bases. The germline CDR1 and CDR2 sequences are SGHTA and FQGNSA. The CDR3 is 14 amino acids. V lost 8 bases, J lost 5 bases, and 11 bases stayed unmatched. The CDR3, as DNA: TGTGCCAGCGGACTAGATGTAGGTCTGGAGACCCAGTACTTC. Encoded protein: CASGLDVGLETQYF. Full variable domain (missing parts from reference TRBV7-2 and TRBJ2-5): GAGVSQSPSNKVTEKGKDVELRCDPISGHTALYWYRQSLGQGLEFLIYFQGNSAPDKSGLPSDRFSAERTGGSVSTLTIQRTQQEDSAVYLCASGLDVGLETQYFGPGTRLLVL.

This clonotype was detected many times. This chain links TRBV28 with TRBJ1-5; a weak D match, TRBD1 (6 bases). The germline V gene encodes CDR1 MDHEN and CDR2 SYDVKM. The CDR3 runs to 14 residues. V lost 7 bases and J 7 bases, leaving 17 bases between the germline ends. The CDR3 DNA follows: TGTGCCAGCACACTATCTCAACAGGGACAGCCCCAGCATTTT. Translated, it gives CASTLSQQGQPQHF.

J is TRBJ1-5 and V is TRBV7-2; 11 bases are shared with TRBD1. The CDR3 spans 17 residues. The germline gives CDR1 SGHTA, CDR2 FQGNSA. The J segment lost 2 bases and the V segment lost 3 bases, leaving 6 bases of the junction unmatched. The CDR3 here is CASSFKGTGGGNQPQHF. CDR3 DNA sequence: TGTGCCAGCAGCTTCAAGGGGACAGGGGGAGGCAATCAGCCCCAGCATTTT.

Ten or more counts support this clonotype. The V and J genes are TRBV28 and TRBJ1-2; no reliable D call. The CDR3 runs to 12 residues. Between the trimmed V and J ends, which lost 7 bases and 4 bases, there was a span of 10 bases. Germline V gene sequence: CDR1 MDHEN, CDR2 SYDVKM. The CDR3 loop reads CASKSESYGYTF. The CDR3, as DNA: TGTGCCAGCAAAAGCGAGAGCTATGGCTACACCTTC.

This clonotype was observed at least ten times. V gene TRBV5-4 combines with J gene TRBJ1-4; the match to TRBD1 covers 9 bases. Germline CDR1 SGHNT, CDR2 YYREEE (reference sequence). The V segment lost 5 bases and the J segment 8 bases; nucleotides outside the gene matches: 4. This CDR3 has 13 residues. CDR3 in DNA: TGTGCCAGCAGTAGGGACAGGGACGAAAAACTGTTTTTT. Translated, it gives CASSRDRDEKLFF.

This clonotype occurred many times. The gene calls are TRBV12-3 or TRBV12-4 and TRBJ2-6; TRBD1 matches 8 bases. The CDR3 consists of 16 residues. The trim removed 4 bases at V and 0 bases at J, leaving 2 bases unmatched. CDR3 sequence reads: CASSSTGGSGANVLTF. CDR3 DNA: TGTGCCAGCAGTTCCACAGGGGGCTCTGGGGCCAACGTCCTGACTTTC.

This clonotype was seen at least ten times. The gene calls are TRBV12-3 or TRBV12-4 and TRBJ1-5; D unresolved. The length of the CDR3 is 12 residues. V lost 2 bases and J 6 bases, leaving 5 bases between the germline ends. The CDR3: CASSLYGQPQHF. As DNA, the CDR3 is TGTGCCAGCAGTTTATACGGTCAGCCCCAGCATTTT.

This clonotype appeared many times. V gene TRBV7-6 combines with J gene TRBJ2-1, with 8 bases lining up with TRBD2. Germline V CDR1 and CDR2: SGHVS, FNYEAQ. V lost 5 bases and J lost 5; bases outside the gene matches: 14. The CDR3 spans 17 residues. The CDR3 spells CASSPNLAGGPHNEQFF. CDR3 nucleotide sequence: TGTGCCAGCAGCCCGAACCTAGCGGGCGGACCTCACAATGAGCAGTTCTTC.

This clonotype was counted many times. This chain uses TRBV28 with TRBJ2-1; maybe TRBD2 (5 bases). The CDR3 sequence is 15 residues long. Germline values: CDR1 MDHEN, CDR2 SYDVKM. V was shortened by 6 bases and J by 4 bases, with 16 bases between the two germline ends. CDR3 protein: CASRTGLTLYNEQFF. DNA for the CDR3: TGTGCCAGCAGAACCGGACTGACCTTGTACAATGAGCAGTTCTTC.

This clonotype occurred many times. This sequence joins TRBV20-1 and TRBJ2-1, with D unclear. Germline V lookup: CDR1 DFQATT, CDR2 SNEGSKA (reference sequence). The V and J ends lost 6 bases and 0 bases respectively, with 18 bases between them. This CDR3 contains 16 residues. CDR3 in DNA: TGCAGTGCCGCAGTCGGCGATAGTAGCTCCTACAATGAGCAGTTCTTC. Translation: CSAAVGDSSSYNEQFF.

This clonotype has at least ten counts. This chain connects TRBV3-1 to TRBJ1-2, with 7 nucleotides matching TRBD1. The germline V gene encodes CDR1 LGHDT and CDR2 YNNKEL (reference sequence). The junction had 10 bases not matched to a gene; V was cut back by 1 base and J by 5 bases. The CDR3 has 16 amino acids. The CDR3 sequence is CASSQAGGGPFYGYTF. The CDR3 DNA reads TGTGCCAGCAGCCAAGCAGGGGGAGGACCATTTTATGGCTACACCTTC.

This clonotype was observed at least ten times. The J gene is TRBJ1-1, the V gene TRBV7-2; TRBD1 might be the D (5 bases). The V and J ends lost 6 bases and 5 bases respectively, with 16 bases between them. The CDR3 covers 14 residues. The germline V gene encodes CDR1 SGHTA and CDR2 FQGNSA. The DNA of the CDR3 is TGTGCCAGCAGGCCCGGGACCGCGAAGACTGAAGCTTTCTTT. It specifies CASRPGTAKTEAFF.

This clonotype was found many times. The chain carries TRBV9 and TRBJ1-6; TRBD1 is a possible D gene (5 bases). Between the trimmed V and J ends, which lost 0 bases and 7 bases, there was a span of 17 bases. This CDR3 is 17 amino acids long. CDR1 is SGDLS, CDR2 YYNGEE, per germline. The CDR3 sequence: CASSVGDLKGENSPLHF. The CDR3 DNA reads as TGTGCCAGCAGCGTAGGGGACCTAAAAGGGGAGAATTCACCCCTCCACTTT.

This clonotype came up many times. This chain's CDR3 is CASSLNPGSYNEQFF. In DNA, the CDR3 is TGTGCCAGCAGCTTAAATCCAGGTAGCTACAATGAGCAGTTCTTC. V gene TRBV7-3 combines with J gene TRBJ2-1; D gene unclear. The CDR3 is 15 amino acids. Trimming removed 1 base at V and 3 bases at J, with 10 bases between. The V gene's germline CDR1 is SGHTA and CDR2 FQGTGA. Full variable domain (remainder filled in from reference TRBV7-3 and TRBJ2-1): GAGVSQTPSNKVTEKGKYVELRCDPISGHTALYWYRQSLGQGPEFLIYFQGTGAADDSGLPNDRFFAVRPEGSVSTLKIQRTERGDSAVYLCASSLNPGSYNEQFFGPGTRLTVL.